Shown below are 6 T cell receptor beta chains from a single sample sequenced in a study of T cell repertoires in cytomegalovirus infection. Their antigens are not known. TCRdb re-derived calls from the reads in MiXCR, one entry per CDR3 protein. In the table there are some 310,000 distinct CDR3 sequences, 20% to 25% of which are singletons. The source was cultured PBMCs, collected from culture after CMV antigen stimulation. These receptors originate from a human donor in good health (CMV status not recorded). Some clones in this sample may be carry-over from other donors' samples.

The CDR3 region is CASSPGLAGGTDTQYF. The CDR3 DNA reads TGTGCCAGCAGCCCGGGACTAGCGGGAGGTACAGATACGCAGTATTTT. This chain joins TRBV27 and TRBJ2-3, with 15 positions matching TRBD2. CDR1 is MNHEY and CDR2 is SMNVEV in the germline V gene (reference sequence). The V segment lost 6 bases and the J segment 3 bases; nucleotides outside the gene matches: 4. The CDR3 is made up of 16 amino acids.

This clonotype was picked up many times. One end of the junction does not line up with germline, which may come from a read error. The chain joins TRBV7-7 to TRBJ2-5; D unresolved. This CDR3 is built from 14 residues. Germline V CDR1 and CDR2: SSHAT, FNYEAQ (reference sequence). The CDR3 nucleotides read TGTGCTAGCAGTCCTTCCTCCAGCCAAGAGACCCAGTACTTC. This sequence encodes CASSPSSSQETQYF.

This clonotype was recorded a few times. For the CDR3, the DNA is TGTGCCAGCAGTCACTCGGACCTAGCGGGAGTCAGTTACAATACGCAGTATTTT. Translation gives CASSHSDLAGVSYNTQYF. The chain has TRBV2 and TRBJ2-3; 10 nucleotides align to TRBD2. The J segment lost 7 bases and the V segment lost 5 bases, leaving 18 bases of the junction unmatched. The CDR3 runs to 18 residues. CDR1 is SNHLY, CDR2 FYNNEI, per germline.

The gene calls are TRBV24-1 and TRBJ2-1; 9 nucleotides line up with TRBD1. Losses at the gene ends were 5 bases for V and 7 bases for J; bases not matched to a gene: 8. Germline lookup yields CDR1 KGHDR and CDR2 SFDVKD. This CDR3 is built from 15 residues. CDR3 protein: CATSVTGGGLNEQFF. The CDR3 bases are TGTGCCACCAGTGTGACAGGGGGAGGATTAAATGAGCAGTTCTTC.

This chain connects TRBV25-1 to TRBJ1-3, with D perhaps matching TRBD1 (5 bases). The CDR3 has 17 amino acids. Germline values: CDR1 MGHDK, CDR2 SYGVNS. Deletions cut 2 bases from V and 3 bases from J, with 17 bases between. CDR3 sequence (DNA): TGTGCCAGCAGTGAACAGGGAGGGAGTCGGCATGGAAACACCATATATTTT. Its protein is CASSEQGGSRHGNTIYF.

The V gene is TRBV7-6, the J gene TRBJ2-2; 14 nucleotides agree with TRBD2. CDR1 and CDR2 (germline): SGHVS, FNYEAQ. The V gene end was trimmed by 4 bases and the J gene end by 11 bases; junction bases not matched to a gene: 3. This CDR3 has 14 amino acids. The CDR3 reads CASSWGLAGDELFF. CDR3 coding DNA: TGTGCCAGCAGCTGGGGACTAGCGGGAGATGAGCTGTTTTTT.